A few counts support the clone carrying this T cell receptor (beta chain). Its antigen is unknown. CDR3 length equals 15 residues. With V trimmed by 5 bases and J by 4 bases, 6 bases remained unmatched. Germline V gene lookup returns CDR1 SEHNR and CDR2 FQNEAQ (reference sequence). These data belong to a study of beta chain features in type 1 diabetes. Study observations and caveats: Naive, central memory and regulatory TCRB repertoires appeared more similar among patients than healthy donors. Among patients with Type 1 diabetes, TCRB CDR3s were moderately but significantly shorter in every one of the four CD4+ subsets.

Each sorted fraction was over 95% pure. As every portion of the isolated RNA was reverse transcribed, the sequencing read expressed TCRB transcripts. Measured with immunoSEQ multiplex PCR; TCRdb has only the in-frame clones, and not every one. This sample has some 330,000 clones, with more than 9.5% found just once. The sequence derives from a woman in her 30s in good health. The specimen sequenced was naive CD4+ T cells from blood. The chain has TRBV7-9 and TRBJ2-2, with 8 bases matching TRBD2. CDR3 DNA sequence: TGTGCCAGCAGCCAAGGACTAGCCTTCACCGGGGAGCTGTTTTTT. This sequence encodes CASSQGLAFTGELFF.